The 19 T cell receptor beta chains listed next were all sequenced from one sample in a study of T-cell reconstitution after alpha-beta-depleted transplantation in children. A TCRbeta library incorporating unique molecular identifiers was prepared. TCRdb called the PCR reads again in MiXCR, with one record for every CDR3 protein. The sample records some 350,000 distinct CDR3 sequences, 10% being singletons. The starting material was PBMCs from the stem cell graft donor, obtained from the stem cell graft. Source of these receptors: a human donor who donated a stem cell graft to a child with acute lymphoblastic leukemia.

The V and J genes are TRBV20-1 and TRBJ2-7; D ambiguous. Germline CDR1 and CDR2: DFQATT and SNEGSKA (reference sequence). Trimming shortened V by 4 bases and J by 4 bases, and 17 bases separated the two germline ends. The CDR3 totals 14 residues. The CDR3 spells CSAMPLGRKYEQYF. The CDR3 nucleotides read TGCAGTGCTATGCCCTTAGGGCGGAAGTACGAGCAGTACTTC.

This rearrangement joins TRBV19 to TRBJ2-7; 9 nucleotides line up with TRBD1. The J segment lost 2 bases and the V segment lost 10 bases, leaving 9 bases of the junction unmatched. Germline assignment: CDR1 LNHDA and CDR2 SQIVND (reference sequence). The CDR3 is 14 amino acids. The CDR3 sequence: CATHGQGSTYEQYF. In nucleotides, the CDR3 is TGTGCCACTCATGGACAGGGGAGCACCTACGAGCAGTACTTC.

The chain couples TRBV5-4 to TRBJ1-2, with 8 bases that match TRBD1. CDR3 length equals 15 residues. CDR1 is SGHNT and CDR2 is YYREEE in the germline V gene (reference sequence). Losses at the gene ends were 4 bases for V and 4 bases for J; bases not matched to a gene: 9. Here the CDR3 DNA reads TGTGCCAGCAGCGGAGCGGGACAGGAGTTCTATGGCTACACCTTC. It yields the protein CASSGAGQEFYGYTF.

The chain has TRBV4-3 and TRBJ2-1; no firm D call. CDR1 is LGHNA and CDR2 is YSLEER in the germline V gene. Trimming pared 0 bases from V and 0 bases from J, leaving 9 bases between. The CDR3 runs 16 residues. Here the CDR3 reads CASSQDVAASYNEQFF. For the CDR3, the DNA is TGCGCCAGCAGCCAAGATGTGGCAGCCTCCTACAATGAGCAGTTCTTC.

This clonotype has just a few counts. The chain combines TRBV11-2 with TRBJ2-1, with 7 nucleotides matching TRBD1. Per the germline V gene, CDR1 is SGHAT and CDR2 is FQNNGV. This CDR3 has 12 residues. V lost 5 bases and J lost 8; bases outside the gene matches: 3. This CDR3 reads CASSQTGDEQFF. The CDR3 coding sequence is TGTGCCAGCAGCCAAACAGGGGATGAGCAGTTCTTC.

J is TRBJ2-2 and V is TRBV7-2; 9 bases are shared with TRBD1. Germline V gene lookup returns CDR1 SGHTA and CDR2 FQGNSA. The CDR3 spans 15 residues. J was trimmed by 6 bases and V by 5 bases; bases with no gene match: 7. Here the CDR3 DNA reads TGTGCCAGCAGCGTCGGGACAGGGTTCCCCGGGGAGCTGTTTTTT. This codes for CASSVGTGFPGELFF.

Ten or more counts support this clonotype. The chain is built from TRBV3-1 and TRBJ2-7; possibly TRBD1 for D (6 bases). This CDR3 contains 13 residues. Germline lookup yields CDR1 LGHDT and CDR2 YNNKEL (reference sequence). Trimming left V 2 bases short and J 3 bases short, with 8 bases between. The CDR3 sequence is CASSQRGGYEQYF. The CDR3 region has the DNA TGTGCCAGCAGCCAACGAGGGGGCTACGAGCAGTACTTC.

This clonotype appeared a few times. The J gene is TRBJ2-2, the V gene TRBV6-2 or TRBV6-3, with D perhaps being TRBD1 or TRBD2 (6 bases each). Germline V CDR1 and CDR2: MNHEY, SVGEGT. Deletions cut 7 bases from V and 5 bases from J, with 20 bases between. CDR3 size: 16 residues. As DNA, the CDR3 is TGTGCCAGCAAAGAAAGGGGCCGGGGGCGGACCGGGGAGCTGTTTTTT. Translated, it gives CASKERGRGRTGELFF.

This clonotype was recorded many times. The rearrangement uses TRBV7-2 and TRBJ2-7, with D tentatively TRBD1 (5 bases). Trimming removed 6 bases from V and 0 bases from J, with 12 bases in between. Germline values: CDR1 SGHTA, CDR2 FQGNSA. The CDR3 is 14 residues long. Here the CDR3 reads CASSSIGDSYEQYF. Here the CDR3 DNA reads TGTGCCAGCAGTTCAATAGGGGACTCCTACGAGCAGTACTTC.

This clonotype has more than one count but fewer than ten. This chain connects TRBV29-1 to TRBJ2-5; D call uncertain. The CDR3 is 14 residues long. CDR1 and CDR2 from the germline V gene are SQVTM and ANQGSEA. Trimming took off 3 bases at V and 0 bases at J, with 11 bases between the two ends. The DNA of the CDR3 is TGCAGCGTTGAGCCAGCTTCCCACCAAGAGACCCAGTACTTC. Translated: CSVEPASHQETQYF.

In its sample, this clonotype was seen a few times. This chain links TRBV20-1 with TRBJ1-2; D possibly corresponds to TRBD1 (6 bases). CDR1 and CDR2 (germline): DFQATT, SNEGSKA (reference sequence). This CDR3 is built from 13 residues. V dropped 3 bases and J dropped 5 bases, with 13 bases sitting between them. The chain's CDR3 is CSARRGGAYGYTF. DNA for the CDR3: TGCAGTGCTAGGAGGGGGGGGGCGTATGGCTACACCTTC.

This clonotype has at least ten counts. The V and J genes are TRBV6-2 or TRBV6-3 and TRBJ2-3; D is possibly TRBD2 (6 bases). CDR3 length: 15 residues. The V and J ends lost 7 bases and 2 bases respectively, with 16 bases between them. Germline V gives CDR1 MNHEY, CDR2 SVGEGT. Written as DNA, the CDR3 is TGTGCCAGCACGGAGGGGCGGAACCCCACAGATACGCAGTATTTT. Its protein is CASTEGRNPTDTQYF.

The J gene is TRBJ2-3, the V gene TRBV7-3, with 9 nucleotides matching TRBD2. CDR1 SGHTA and CDR2 FQGTGA come from the germline V gene. V trimming: 6 bases; J trimming: 7 bases; junction bases outside the gene matches: 14. The CDR3 consists of 16 residues. The CDR3, as DNA: TGTGCCAGCAGTCCGGGACTAGCACAACAAGGGTATACGCAGTATTTT. Protein product: CASSPGLAQQGYTQYF.

The chain employs TRBV12-3 or TRBV12-4 and TRBJ2-3, with D possibly TRBD2 on 6 matching bases. CDR3 length: 14 amino acids. Trimming removed 11 bases at V and 1 base at J, with 16 bases between. CDR3 sequence reads: CASRRAGGTDTQYF. The CDR3, as DNA: TGTGCCTCCCGGAGGGCGGGCGGCACAGATACGCAGTATTTT.

The chain recombines TRBV27 with TRBJ2-3; 7 bases align to TRBD2. This CDR3 spans 14 amino acids. Trimming cost V 3 bases and J 4 bases; bases outside gene matches: 4. Germline loops: CDR1 MNHEY, CDR2 SMNVEV (reference sequence). CDR3 amino acids: CASSFGGSPDTQYF. Here the CDR3 DNA reads TGTGCCAGCAGTTTCGGCGGGAGTCCAGATACGCAGTATTTT.

This clonotype was seen a handful of times. The chain employs TRBV7-2 and TRBJ2-1; TRBD2 is a possible D gene (5 bases). V lost 5 bases and J 0 bases, leaving 11 bases between the germline ends. CDR1 is SGHTA, CDR2 FQGNSA, per germline. The CDR3 extends over 15 amino acids. The chain's CDR3 is CASSEGLPSYNEQFF. CDR3 sequence (DNA): TGTGCCAGCAGCGAAGGACTCCCCTCCTACAATGAGCAGTTCTTC.

This clonotype was detected once. This chain joins TRBV12-3 or TRBV12-4 and TRBJ2-1; 9 nucleotides match TRBD2. Trimming at V came to 6 bases and at J to 5 bases, leaving 11 bases not matched to a gene. The CDR3 extends over 16 amino acids. This chain's CDR3 is CASSHTSGHRNNEQFF. The CDR3 region has the DNA TGTGCCAGCAGCCACACTAGCGGGCATCGCAACAATGAGCAGTTCTTC.

V is TRBV6-5 and J is TRBJ2-7; weak D call: TRBD2 (5 bases). CDR1 MNHEY and CDR2 SVGAGI come from the germline V gene. V was trimmed by 2 bases and J by 3 bases, leaving 11 bases between them. The CDR3 sequence is 14 residues long. CDR3 in DNA: TGTGCCAGCAGTTACGATGGGAGATTCTACGAGCAGTACTTC. It specifies CASSYDGRFYEQYF.

This clonotype was detected a few times. The chain recombines TRBV12-3 or TRBV12-4 with TRBJ2-7; D unresolved. The CDR3 spans 14 residues. V was pared by 6 bases and J by 2 bases, with 14 bases between. The DNA for the CDR3 is TGTGCCAGCAGCCCCGATAACAGCCCCTACGAGCAGTACTTC. It yields the protein CASSPDNSPYEQYF.